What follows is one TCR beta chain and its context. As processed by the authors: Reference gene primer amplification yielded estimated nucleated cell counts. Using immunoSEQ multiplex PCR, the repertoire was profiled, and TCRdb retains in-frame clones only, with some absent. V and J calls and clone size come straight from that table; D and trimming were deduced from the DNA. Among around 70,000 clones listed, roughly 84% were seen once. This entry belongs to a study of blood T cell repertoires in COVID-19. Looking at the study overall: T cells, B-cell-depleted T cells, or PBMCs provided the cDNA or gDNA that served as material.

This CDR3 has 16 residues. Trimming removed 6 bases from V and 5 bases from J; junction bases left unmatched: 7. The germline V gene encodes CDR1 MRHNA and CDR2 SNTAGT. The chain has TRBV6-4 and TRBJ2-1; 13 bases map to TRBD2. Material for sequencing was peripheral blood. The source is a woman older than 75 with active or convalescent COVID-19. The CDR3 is CASRRLAGGRDNEQFF. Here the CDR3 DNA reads TGTGCCAGCAGAAGACTAGCGGGGGGCCGTGACAATGAGCAGTTCTTC.